The 28 T cell receptor beta chains below all came from one sample that was sequenced in a study of blood T cell repertoires in COVID-19 (dated by TCRdb to the early 2020s). To prepare the library, the immunoSEQ multiplex PCR assay was applied. What TCRdb holds here is the immuneACCESS table cut down to in-frame rearrangements. Part of the clones is not present; checked against another copy, under half of the missing clones reflect an unresolved V gene, and the others are unexplained. In all, the sample holds roughly 400,000 clones, and around 90% of those were seen once. The top ten hold over 2% of the sample. Sample: PBMCs or T cells enriched from blood (not recorded which). The receptors stem from a woman in her forties with acute COVID-19.

The chain employs TRBV6-5 and TRBJ1-1; 8 nucleotides match TRBD1. The length of the CDR3 is 14 residues. Trimming removed 2 bases from V and 5 bases from J; junction bases left unmatched: 4. CDR1 MNHEY and CDR2 SVGAGI come from the germline V gene. As DNA, the CDR3 is TGTGCCAGCAGTTACGGACAGGGTCGGACTGAAGCTTTCTTT. The encoded protein is CASSYGQGRTEAFF.

The chain employs TRBV24-1 and TRBJ2-2, with a weak D call TRBD1 (6 bases). Deletions cut 5 bases from V and 0 bases from J, with 6 bases between. The CDR3 is 14 amino acids. CDR1 KGHDR and CDR2 SFDVKD come from the germline V gene. CDR3 sequence: CATSGDTNTGELFF. As DNA, the CDR3 is TGTGCCACCAGTGGGGACACGAACACCGGGGAGCTGTTTTTT.

The rearrangement joins TRBV4-2 to TRBJ2-5; a weak D match, TRBD1 (6 bases). The CDR3 totals 14 residues. Germline V gene lookup returns CDR1 LGHNA and CDR2 YNFKEQ. V was trimmed by 4 bases and J by 3 bases, leaving 12 bases between them. CDR3 coding DNA: TGTGCCAGCAGCCGCCAAGAGGGGGAAGAGACCCAGTACTTC. Its protein is CASSRQEGEETQYF.

In DNA, the CDR3 is TGCAGCGTTAAGGGACAGGGGACCTCTGGGGCCAACGTCCTGACTTTC. Its translation: CSVKGQGTSGANVLTF. The chain links TRBV29-1 to TRBJ2-6, with TRBD1 matching 10 bases. This CDR3 is built from 16 residues. Germline CDR1 SQVTM, CDR2 ANQGSEA. V shed 5 bases, J shed 0 bases, and the junction held 4 bases outside the gene matches.

CDR3 protein: CASSLAYSGGNTEAFF. The CDR3 DNA is TGTGCCAGCAGCTTGGCCTATTCAGGGGGGAACACTGAAGCTTTCTTT. The chain links TRBV5-8 to TRBJ1-1, with 7 bases identical to TRBD1. The CDR3 length is 16 residues. Germline trimming cut 0 bases from V and 1 base from J; bases unmatched to any gene: 6. Germline lookup yields CDR1 SGHTS and CDR2 YDEGEE.

The rearrangement joins TRBV19 to TRBJ1-6; 9 positions match TRBD1. There are 14 residues in the CDR3. The trim removed 6 bases at V and 9 bases at J, leaving 6 bases unmatched. From germline, CDR1 is LNHDA and CDR2 SQIVND (reference sequence). The CDR3 bases are TGTGCCAGTAGCCCAACAGGGGGCTTTTCACCCCTCCACTTT. Translated: CASSPTGGFSPLHF.

This chain connects TRBV24-1 to TRBJ2-3, with D maybe TRBD1 (6 bases). Trimming stripped 2 bases from V and 4 bases from J, with 15 bases between. CDR1 KGHDR and CDR2 SFDVKD come from the germline V gene. CDR3 size: 16 residues. CDR3 protein: CATSDSGTSGADTQYF. CDR3 nucleotide sequence: TGTGCCACCAGTGATTCCGGGACATCAGGGGCAGATACGCAGTATTTT.

The chain joins TRBV2 to TRBJ1-4; tentative D call: TRBD1 (6 bases). V lost 11 bases to trimming and J lost 4 bases, with 17 bases between them. This CDR3 is 14 amino acids long. The germline CDR1 and CDR2 sequences are SNHLY and FYNNEI. CDR3 DNA sequence: TGTGCCGGCCAGGGGCGGCAGCTTAATGAAAAACTGTTTTTT. Translated: CAGQGRQLNEKLFF.

V is TRBV3-1 (or the pseudogene TRBV3-2) and J is TRBJ2-3; 10 bases are shared with TRBD2. The CDR3 runs to 16 residues. The junction had 7 bases not matched to a gene; V was cut back by 1 base and J by 6 bases. Germline values: CDR1 LGHDT, CDR2 YNNKEL (reference sequence). The CDR3 sequence: CASSQGAGTSVDTQYF. The CDR3 region has the DNA TGTGCCAGCAGCCAAGGAGCCGGGACTAGCGTCGATACGCAGTATTTT.

The chain couples TRBV4-1 to TRBJ1-5, with TRBD1 identical over 7 bases. Germline CDR1 reads MGHRA; CDR2 reads YSYEKL. This CDR3 comprises 17 residues. The V segment lost 0 bases and the J segment 8 bases; nucleotides outside the gene matches: 13. The CDR3 loop reads CASSQEGGARGNEPQHF. The CDR3 region has the DNA TGCGCCAGCAGCCAAGAAGGGGGCGCAAGGGGGAATGAGCCCCAGCATTTT.

The V call is TRBV19, the J call TRBJ2-7; tentatively, D is TRBD1 (6 bases). In germline, CDR1 is LNHDA, CDR2 SQIVND (reference sequence). The length of the CDR3 is 14 residues. V was trimmed by 4 bases and J by 2 bases, leaving 12 bases between them. CDR3 nucleotide sequence: TGTGCCAGTAGTACGGGACACCTTCCCTACGAGCAGTACTTC. This codes for CASSTGHLPYEQYF.

The chain recombines TRBV3-1 (or the pseudogene TRBV3-2) with TRBJ2-5; 8 nucleotides line up with TRBD1. The CDR3 runs to 17 residues. The ends lost 2 bases at V and 4 bases at J; junction bases unmatched: 12. Per germline, CDR1 LGHDT and CDR2 YNNKEL (reference sequence). In DNA, the CDR3 is TGTGCCAGCAGCCAACCAAAAGCCGGGACAGGCGGAGAGACCCAGTACTTC. This codes for CASSQPKAGTGGETQYF.

This clone occurred once. J is TRBJ1-3 and V is TRBV3-1 (or the pseudogene TRBV3-2); TRBD1 matches at 7 bases. Trimming removed 1 base from V and 4 bases from J; junction bases left unmatched: 10. The V gene's germline CDR1 is LGHDT and CDR2 YNNKEL (reference sequence). This CDR3 is built from 17 residues. In DNA form, the CDR3 reads TGTGCCAGCAGCCAAGGCTTCACGACAGGGCCAGGAAACACCATATATTTT. Its protein is CASSQGFTTGPGNTIYF.

The CDR3 protein is CASSLGGEIGQPQHF. The CDR3 nucleotides read TGTGCCAGCAGCTTAGGGGGGGAGATAGGTCAGCCCCAGCATTTT. The genes are TRBV7-8 and TRBJ1-5, with D perhaps TRBD1 (5 bases). The CDR3 is 15 amino acids. Germline V CDR1 and CDR2: SGHVS, FQNEAQ. Trimming cost V 1 base and J 6 bases, with 13 bases left between them.

This clone was recorded only once. V is TRBV5-4 and J is TRBJ2-3; a weak D match, TRBD2 (5 bases). The CDR3 covers 15 residues. Germline V gene data show CDR1 as SGHNT and CDR2 as YYREEE (reference sequence). V gave up 4 bases and J gave up 2 bases, with 14 bases separating them. CDR3: CASSPPGFATDTQYF. For the CDR3, the DNA is TGTGCCAGCAGCCCCCCGGGGTTTGCCACAGATACGCAGTATTTT.

The chain links TRBV7-8 to TRBJ2-1, with D perhaps TRBD1 (5 bases). The CDR3 has 15 amino acids. The germline CDR1 and CDR2 sequences are SGHVS and FQNEAQ. Trimming left V 0 bases short and J 5 bases short, with 11 bases between. This chain's CDR3 is CASSLARRTHNEQFF. DNA of the CDR3: TGTGCCAGCAGCTTAGCTCGCAGGACACACAATGAGCAGTTCTTC.

This chain connects TRBV11-2 to TRBJ1-5; maybe TRBD1 (5 bases). Between the trimmed V and J ends, which lost 3 bases and 0 bases, there was a span of 15 bases. The CDR3 loop spans 17 amino acids. Germline V gives CDR1 SGHAT, CDR2 FQNNGV. The CDR3 coding sequence is TGTGCCAGCAGCTTTATGCCGAAGGGGCATAGCAATCAGCCCCAGCATTTT. This encodes CASSFMPKGHSNQPQHF.

The J gene is TRBJ1-1, the V gene TRBV18; D gene unclear. This CDR3 is built from 14 residues. Trimming left V 0 bases short and J 12 bases short, with 17 bases between. The germline V gene has CDR1 KGHSH and CDR2 LQKENI. CDR3 nucleotide sequence: TGTGCCAGCTCACCACCATTGCGGGAGTTGGATCCTTTCTTT. It is translated as CASSPPLRELDPFF.

The J gene is TRBJ2-7, the V gene TRBV11-2, with TRBD1 matching over 7 bases. The CDR3 totals 13 residues. CDR1 and CDR2 from the germline V gene are SGHAT and FQNNGV. The junction had 12 bases not matched to a gene; V was cut back by 5 bases and J by 11 bases. The CDR3 sequence: CASSLGDQGVKYF. The CDR3 DNA sequence: TGTGCCAGCAGCCTCGGCGATCAGGGGGTAAAGTACTTC.

The chain joins TRBV2 to TRBJ2-6, with TRBD1 identical over 9 bases. The CDR3 length is 17 residues. V dropped 0 bases and J dropped 4; count of bases not matched to a gene: 4. Germline V gene lookup returns CDR1 SNHLY and CDR2 FYNNEI. In DNA, the CDR3 is TGTGCCAGCAGTGAAGCAACAGGGGGCGCCGGGGCCAACGTCCTGACTTTC. Translated: CASSEATGGAGANVLTF.

This clone was counted a few times. This rearrangement joins TRBV4-1 to TRBJ2-5, with D perhaps TRBD2 (6 bases). Germline CDR1 reads MGHRA; CDR2 reads YSYEKL. The ends were cut back, 0 bases at V and 5 bases at J, with 7 bases in the middle. CDR3 length equals 13 residues. CDR3 DNA sequence: TGCGCCAGCAGCCAAGATGGAGGGGAGACCCAGTACTTC. Protein sequence: CASSQDGGETQYF.

The CDR3 region is CASSDVGRSTNEKLFF. CDR3 sequence (DNA): TGTGCCAGCAGTGACGTCGGCAGGTCAACTAATGAAAAACTGTTTTTT. This chain connects TRBV6-1 to TRBJ1-4; no clear D. Germline V gene sequence: CDR1 MNHNS, CDR2 SASEGT. The CDR3 covers 16 residues. Trimming stripped 3 bases from V and 0 bases from J, with 11 bases between.

This chain uses TRBV12-5 with TRBJ1-5; weak D call: TRBD1 (5 bases). This CDR3 has 18 amino acids. V lost 0 bases and J 5 bases, leaving 20 bases between the germline ends. The V gene's germline CDR1 is LGHNT and CDR2 FRNRAP. The chain's CDR3 is CASGLVAPGGERDQPQHF. CDR3 bases: TGTGCTAGTGGTTTGGTAGCCCCAGGAGGGGAGCGGGATCAGCCCCAGCATTTT.

Concerning this clone itself: Other nucleotide sequences in the sample specify the same CDR3. This chain joins TRBV5-1 and TRBJ1-1; 7 bases line up with TRBD1. The CDR3 is made up of 14 amino acids. V lost 4 bases to trimming and J lost 1 base; unmatched junction nucleotides: 4. In germline, CDR1 is SGHRS, CDR2 YFSETQ. This chain's CDR3 is CASSLRQGNTEAFF. CDR3 nucleotides: TGCGCCAGCAGCCTCCGACAGGGGAACACTGAAGCTTTCTTT. The whole variable domain, remainder taken from reference TRBV5-1 and TRBJ1-1, is KAGVTQTPRYLIKTRGQQVTLSCSPISGHRSVSWYQQTPGQGLQFLFEYFSETQRNKGNFPGRFSGRQFSNSRSEMNVSTLELGDSALYLCASSLRQGNTEAFFGQGTRLTVV.

V and J are TRBV19 and TRBJ1-5; 7 bases map to TRBD1. The CDR3 is 14 amino acids. V lost 6 bases and J lost 6; bases outside the gene matches: 8. Germline V gene data show CDR1 as LNHDA and CDR2 as SQIVND (reference sequence). CDR3 residues: CASRQGGEFQPQHF. CDR3 in DNA: TGTGCCAGTAGGCAGGGGGGAGAATTTCAGCCCCAGCATTTT.

This sequence joins TRBV3-1 (or the pseudogene TRBV3-2) and TRBJ2-7; 8 bases align to TRBD1. Germline V gene data show CDR1 as LGHDT and CDR2 as YNNKEL (reference sequence). The trim removed 0 bases at V and 1 base at J, leaving 2 bases unmatched. The CDR3 runs 15 residues. Here the CDR3 DNA reads TGTGCCAGCAGCCAAGAGGACAGGGTGTCCTACGAGCAGTACTTC. Its translation: CASSQEDRVSYEQYF.

This chain joins TRBV24-1 and TRBJ1-5; D ambiguous. CDR1 and CDR2 (germline): KGHDR, SFDVKD. V was pared by 12 bases and J by 11 bases, with 22 bases between. This CDR3 contains 13 residues. The CDR3 loop is CAPRPLNGSAQHF. DNA of the CDR3: TGTGCCCCACGCCCACTAAACGGGTCGGCCCAGCATTTT.

V usage is TRBV19 and J usage is TRBJ1-2, with 10 bases matching TRBD1. With V trimmed by 7 bases and J by 3 bases, 14 bases remained unmatched. Looked up from germline, CDR1 is LNHDA and CDR2 is SQIVND (reference sequence). The CDR3 contains 17 residues. In nucleotides, the CDR3 is TGTGCCAGTATTCCGGGGACAGGGGACCGACCCTACTATGGCTACACCTTC. Protein: CASIPGTGDRPYYGYTF.